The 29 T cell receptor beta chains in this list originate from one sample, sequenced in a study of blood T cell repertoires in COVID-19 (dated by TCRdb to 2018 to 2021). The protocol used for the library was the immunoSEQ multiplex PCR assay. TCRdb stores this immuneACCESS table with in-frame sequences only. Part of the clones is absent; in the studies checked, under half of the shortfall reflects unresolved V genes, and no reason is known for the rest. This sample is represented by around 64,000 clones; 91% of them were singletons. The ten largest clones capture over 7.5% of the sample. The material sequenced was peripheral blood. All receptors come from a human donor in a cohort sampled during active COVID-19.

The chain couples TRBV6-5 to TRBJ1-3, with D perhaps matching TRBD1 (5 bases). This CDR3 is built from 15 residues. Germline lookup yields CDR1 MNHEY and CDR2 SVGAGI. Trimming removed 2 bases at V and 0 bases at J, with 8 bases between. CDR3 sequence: CASSYGAASGNTIYF. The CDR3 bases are TGTGCCAGCAGTTACGGGGCAGCCTCTGGAAACACCATATATTTT.

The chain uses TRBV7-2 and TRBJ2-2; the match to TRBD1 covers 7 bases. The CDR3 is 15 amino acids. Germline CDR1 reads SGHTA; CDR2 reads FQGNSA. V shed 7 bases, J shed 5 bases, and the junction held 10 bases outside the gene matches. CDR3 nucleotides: TGTGCCAGCACCCTACAGGGGCTGGAAACCGGGGAGCTGTTTTTT. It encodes CASTLQGLETGELFF.

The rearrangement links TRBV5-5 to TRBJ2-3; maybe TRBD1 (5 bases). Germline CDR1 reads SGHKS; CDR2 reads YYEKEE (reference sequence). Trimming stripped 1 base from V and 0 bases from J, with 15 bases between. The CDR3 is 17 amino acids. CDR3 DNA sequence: TGTGCCAGCAGCTTGTCCCCCCCAGGGTTTAGCACAGATACGCAGTATTTT. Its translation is CASSLSPPGFSTDTQYF.

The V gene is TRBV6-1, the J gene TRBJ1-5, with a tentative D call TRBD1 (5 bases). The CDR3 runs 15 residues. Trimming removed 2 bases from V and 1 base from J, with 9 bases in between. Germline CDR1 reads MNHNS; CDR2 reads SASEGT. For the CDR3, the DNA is TGTGCCAGCAGTGAATTCGGGGGGAGCAATCAGCCCCAGCATTTT. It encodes CASSEFGGSNQPQHF.

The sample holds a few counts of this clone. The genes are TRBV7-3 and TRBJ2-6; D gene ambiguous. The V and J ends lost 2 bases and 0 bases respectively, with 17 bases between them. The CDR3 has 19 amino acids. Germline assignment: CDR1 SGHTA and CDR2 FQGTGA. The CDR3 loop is CASSLLGRTLPSGANVLTF. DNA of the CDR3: TGTGCCAGCAGCTTACTGGGCAGAACCCTCCCCTCTGGGGCCAACGTCCTGACTTTC.

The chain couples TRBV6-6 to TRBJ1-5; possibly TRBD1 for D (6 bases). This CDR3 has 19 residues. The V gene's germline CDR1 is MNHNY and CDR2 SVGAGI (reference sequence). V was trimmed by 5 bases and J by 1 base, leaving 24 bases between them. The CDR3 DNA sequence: TGTGCCAGCAGTCATAGAAGTAGCTCGGCAGGGGCGAGCAATCAGCCCCAGCATTTT. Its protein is CASSHRSSSAGASNQPQHF.

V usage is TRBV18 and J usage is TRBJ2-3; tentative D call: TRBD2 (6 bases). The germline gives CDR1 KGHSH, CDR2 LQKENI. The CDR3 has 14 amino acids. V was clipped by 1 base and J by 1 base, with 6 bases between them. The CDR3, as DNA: TGTGCCAGCTCACCACGGGGGGGCACAGATACGCAGTATTTT. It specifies CASSPRGGTDTQYF.

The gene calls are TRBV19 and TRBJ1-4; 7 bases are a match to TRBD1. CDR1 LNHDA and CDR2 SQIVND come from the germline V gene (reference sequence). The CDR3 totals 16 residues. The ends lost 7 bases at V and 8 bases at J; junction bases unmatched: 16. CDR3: CASTPRGRGTDEKLFF. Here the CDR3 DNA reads TGTGCCAGTACCCCCAGGGGCAGGGGGACGGACGAAAAACTGTTTTTT.

DNA of the CDR3: TGTGCCAGCAGCAAGATGGGACAGGGGAACACTGAAGCTTTCTTT. Residues: CASSKMGQGNTEAFF. The chain has TRBV7-8 and TRBJ1-1, with TRBD1 matching 9 bases. CDR3 size: 15 residues. Per the germline V gene, CDR1 is SGHVS and CDR2 is FQNEAQ. V shed 5 bases and J 1 base; nucleotides not matched to a gene: 5.

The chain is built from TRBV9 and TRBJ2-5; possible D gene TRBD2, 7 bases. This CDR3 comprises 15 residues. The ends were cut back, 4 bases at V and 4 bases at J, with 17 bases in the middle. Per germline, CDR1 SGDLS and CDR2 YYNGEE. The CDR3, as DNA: TGTGCCAGCAGCACAGTGGGGGGGCAAGGAGAGACCCAGTACTTC. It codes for CASSTVGGQGETQYF.

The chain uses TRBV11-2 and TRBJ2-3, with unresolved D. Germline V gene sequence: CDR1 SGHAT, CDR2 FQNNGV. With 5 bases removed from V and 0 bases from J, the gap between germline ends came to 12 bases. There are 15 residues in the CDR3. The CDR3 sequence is CASSASGSSTDTQYF. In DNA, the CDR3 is TGTGCCAGCAGCGCCTCTGGCAGTAGCACAGATACGCAGTATTTT.

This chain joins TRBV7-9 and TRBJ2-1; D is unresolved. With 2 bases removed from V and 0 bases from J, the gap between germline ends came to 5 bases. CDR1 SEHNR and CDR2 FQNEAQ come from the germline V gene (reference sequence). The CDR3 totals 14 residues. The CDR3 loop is CASSLLSSYNEQFF. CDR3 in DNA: TGTGCCAGCAGCTTACTGAGCTCCTACAATGAGCAGTTCTTC.

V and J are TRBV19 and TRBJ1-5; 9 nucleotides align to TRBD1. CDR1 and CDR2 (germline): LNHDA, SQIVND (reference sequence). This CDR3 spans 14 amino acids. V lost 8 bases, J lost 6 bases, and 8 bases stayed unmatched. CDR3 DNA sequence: TGTGCCAGTGGGGGGACAGGGCATGGTCAGCCCCAGCATTTT. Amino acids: CASGGTGHGQPQHF. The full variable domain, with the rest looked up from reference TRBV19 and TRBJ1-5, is DGGITQSPKYLFRKEGQNVTLSCEQNLNHDAMYWYRQDPGQGLRLIYYSQIVNDFQKGDIAEGYSVSREKKESFPLTVTSAQKNPTAFYLCASGGTGHGQPQHFGDGTRLSIL.

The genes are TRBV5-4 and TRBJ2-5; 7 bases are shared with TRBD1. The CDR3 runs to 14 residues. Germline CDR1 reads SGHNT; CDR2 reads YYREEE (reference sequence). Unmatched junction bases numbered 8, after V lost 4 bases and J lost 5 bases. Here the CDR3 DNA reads TGTGCCAGCAGCGTTGGGACAGAGTGGGAGACCCAGTACTTC. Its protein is CASSVGTEWETQYF. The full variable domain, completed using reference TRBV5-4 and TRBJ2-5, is ETGVTQSPTHLIKTRGQQVTLRCSSQSGHNTVSWYQQALGQGPQFIFQYYREEENGRGNFPPRFSGLQFPNYSSELNVNALELDDSALYLCASSVGTEWETQYFGPGTRLLVL.

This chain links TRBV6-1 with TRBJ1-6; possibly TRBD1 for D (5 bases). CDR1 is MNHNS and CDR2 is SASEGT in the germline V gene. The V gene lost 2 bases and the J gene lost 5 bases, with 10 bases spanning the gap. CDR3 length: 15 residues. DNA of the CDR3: TGTGCCAGCAGTGAAACCGTAGGGGATAATTCACCCCTCCACTTT. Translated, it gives CASSETVGDNSPLHF.

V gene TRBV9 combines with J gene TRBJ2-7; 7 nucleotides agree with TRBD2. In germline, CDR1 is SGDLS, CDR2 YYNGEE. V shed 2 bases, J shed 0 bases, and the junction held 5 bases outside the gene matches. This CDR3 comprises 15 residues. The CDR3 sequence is CASSVTGTNSYEQYF. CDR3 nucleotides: TGTGCCAGCAGCGTTACCGGGACTAACTCCTACGAGCAGTACTTC.

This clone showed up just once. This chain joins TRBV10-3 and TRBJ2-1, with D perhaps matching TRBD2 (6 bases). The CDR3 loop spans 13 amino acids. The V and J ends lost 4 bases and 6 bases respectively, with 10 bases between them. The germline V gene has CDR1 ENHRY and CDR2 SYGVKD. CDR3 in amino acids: CAISAAGSNEQFF. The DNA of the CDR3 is TGTGCCATCAGTGCCGCCGGGAGCAATGAGCAGTTCTTC.

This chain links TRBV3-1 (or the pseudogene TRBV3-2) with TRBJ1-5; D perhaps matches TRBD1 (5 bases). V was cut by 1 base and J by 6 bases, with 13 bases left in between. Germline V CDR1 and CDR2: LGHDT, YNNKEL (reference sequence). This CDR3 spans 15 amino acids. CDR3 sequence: CASSQGGASGQPQHF. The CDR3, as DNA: TGTGCCAGCAGCCAAGGGGGCGCGTCGGGTCAGCCCCAGCATTTT.

CDR3 DNA sequence: TGTGCCAGCAGCCCCCGACAGAACACTGAAGCTTTCTTT. The encoded protein is CASSPRQNTEAFF. This chain joins TRBV13 and TRBJ1-1; no reliable D call. Looked up from germline, CDR1 is PRHDT and CDR2 is FYEKMQ (reference sequence). V shed 5 bases and J shed 1 base, with 8 bases lying between them. This CDR3 comprises 13 residues.

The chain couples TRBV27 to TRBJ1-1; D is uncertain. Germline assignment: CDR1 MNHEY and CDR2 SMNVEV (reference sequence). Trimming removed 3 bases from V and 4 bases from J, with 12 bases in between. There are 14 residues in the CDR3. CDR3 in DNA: TGTGCCAGCAGTTTGAGCCAAACTCCCACTGAAGCTTTCTTT. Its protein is CASSLSQTPTEAFF.

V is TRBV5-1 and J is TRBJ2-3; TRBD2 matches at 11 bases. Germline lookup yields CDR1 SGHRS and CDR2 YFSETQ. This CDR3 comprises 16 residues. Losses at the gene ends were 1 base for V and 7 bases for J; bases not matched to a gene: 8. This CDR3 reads CASSLTSGSYANTQYF. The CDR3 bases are TGCGCCAGCAGCTTGACTAGCGGGAGTTACGCAAATACGCAGTATTTT.

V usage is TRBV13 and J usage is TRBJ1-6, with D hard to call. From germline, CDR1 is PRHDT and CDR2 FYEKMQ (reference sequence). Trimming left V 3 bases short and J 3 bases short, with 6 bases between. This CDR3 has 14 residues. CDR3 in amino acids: CASSFQVYNSPLHF. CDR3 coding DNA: TGTGCCAGCAGCTTTCAGGTCTATAATTCACCCCTCCACTTT.

CDR3 bases: TGTGCCAGCAGTCACGCAGGAAATCAGCCCCAGCATTTT. Its translation is CASSHAGNQPQHF. The chain carries TRBV6-2 or TRBV6-3 and TRBJ1-5; D is ambiguous. Germline V gene sequence: CDR1 MNHEY, CDR2 SVGEGT. This CDR3 is 13 amino acids long. Trimming took off 5 bases at V and 4 bases at J, with 9 bases between the two ends.

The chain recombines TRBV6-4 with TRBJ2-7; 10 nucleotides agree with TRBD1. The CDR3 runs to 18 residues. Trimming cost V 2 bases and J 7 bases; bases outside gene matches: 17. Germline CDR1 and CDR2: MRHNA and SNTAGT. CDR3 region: CASSDATSPGQGLWEQYF. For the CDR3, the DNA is TGTGCCAGCAGTGACGCAACCTCCCCGGGACAGGGGCTTTGGGAGCAGTACTTC.

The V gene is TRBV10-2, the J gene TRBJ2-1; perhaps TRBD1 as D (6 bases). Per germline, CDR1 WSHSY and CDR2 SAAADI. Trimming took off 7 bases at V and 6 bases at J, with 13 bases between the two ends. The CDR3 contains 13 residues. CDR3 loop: CASTVSRGNEQFF. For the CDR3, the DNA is TGCGCCAGCACAGTCAGCAGGGGCAATGAGCAGTTCTTC.

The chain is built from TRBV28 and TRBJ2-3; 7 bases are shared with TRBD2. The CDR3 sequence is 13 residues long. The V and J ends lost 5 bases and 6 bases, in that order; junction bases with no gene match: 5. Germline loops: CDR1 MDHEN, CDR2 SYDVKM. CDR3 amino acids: CASSGGDRDTQYF. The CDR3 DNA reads TGTGCCAGCAGTGGGGGGGACCGCGATACGCAGTATTTT.

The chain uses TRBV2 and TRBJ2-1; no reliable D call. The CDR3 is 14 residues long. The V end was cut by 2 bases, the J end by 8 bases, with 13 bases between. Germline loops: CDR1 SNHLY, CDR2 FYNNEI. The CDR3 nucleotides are TGTGCCAGCAGTGAATTGAGCGAGATACATGAGCAGTTCTTC. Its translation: CASSELSEIHEQFF.

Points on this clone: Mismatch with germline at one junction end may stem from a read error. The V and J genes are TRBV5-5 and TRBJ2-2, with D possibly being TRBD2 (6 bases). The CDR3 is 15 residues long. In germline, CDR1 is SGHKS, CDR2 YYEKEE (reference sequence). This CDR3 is CASSLVLAHTGELFF. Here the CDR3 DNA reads TGTGCCAGCAGTTTGGTACTAGCTCACACCGGGGAGCTGTTTTTT. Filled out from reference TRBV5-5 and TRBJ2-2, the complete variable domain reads DAGVTQSPTHLIKTRGQQVTLRCSPISGHKSVSWYQQVLGQGPQFIFQYYEKEERGRGNFPDRFSARQFPNYSSELNVNALLLGDSALYLCASSLVLAHTGELFFGEGSRLTVL.

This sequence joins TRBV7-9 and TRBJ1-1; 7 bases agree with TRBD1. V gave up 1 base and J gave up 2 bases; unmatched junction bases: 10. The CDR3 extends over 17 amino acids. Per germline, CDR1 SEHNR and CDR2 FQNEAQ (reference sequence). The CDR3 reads CASSLGGGGRKNTEAFF. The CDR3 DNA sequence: TGTGCCAGCAGCTTAGGAGGGGGCGGAAGGAAAAACACTGAAGCTTTCTTT.